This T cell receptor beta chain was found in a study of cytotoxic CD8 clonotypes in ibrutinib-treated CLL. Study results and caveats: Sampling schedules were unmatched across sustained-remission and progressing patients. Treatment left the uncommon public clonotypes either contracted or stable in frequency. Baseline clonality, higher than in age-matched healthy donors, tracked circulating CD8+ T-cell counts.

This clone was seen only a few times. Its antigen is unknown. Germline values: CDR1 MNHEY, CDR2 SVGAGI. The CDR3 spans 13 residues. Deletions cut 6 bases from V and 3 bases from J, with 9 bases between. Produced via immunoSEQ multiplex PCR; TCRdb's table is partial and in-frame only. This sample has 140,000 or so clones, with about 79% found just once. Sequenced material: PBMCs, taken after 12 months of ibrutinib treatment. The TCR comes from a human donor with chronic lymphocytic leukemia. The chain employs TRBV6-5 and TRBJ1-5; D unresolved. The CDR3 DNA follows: TGTGCCAGCAGCGGACGGTACAATCAGCCCCAGCATTTT. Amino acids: CASSGRYNQPQHF.